This TCR beta chain was identified in a study of cytomegalovirus exposure and HLA in healthy donors. Broader study findings: What was likely a sequencing artifact was a cluster of highly shared sequence variants. As confirmed in vitro, three CMV-associated chains were specific for CMV antigens. As a later analysis showed, a missense DCLRE1C variant was linked to trimming of TCR beta V- and J-genes. There were several of the most significant clusters that appeared linked to common viral pathogens in a later analysis.

CDR3 length equals 12 residues. With V trimmed by 9 bases and J by 2 bases, 3 bases remained unmatched. Germline assignment: CDR1 SNHLY and CDR2 FYNNEI. The PCR ran on 60 Vbeta and 13 Jbeta primers. The assay was immunoSEQ multiplex PCR, and TCRdb's table has in-frame clones only and misses some. Among about 120,000 clones listed, roughly 80% were seen once. The sample holds a few counts of this clone. Its target is unknown. The same CDR3 arises from other DNA sequences in this sample as well. The V and J genes are TRBV2 and TRBJ2-5; 7 bases fit TRBD2. This sequence originates from a female donor in good health and CMV-seronegative. Input material: PBMCs. The CDR3 nucleotides are TGTGCCAGTAAAGCGGGGCAAGAGACCCAGTACTTC. It codes for CASKAGQETQYF.